Presented here are 5 T cell receptor beta chains from one specimen sequenced in a study of blood T cell repertoires in COVID-19. Sequenced by immunoSEQ multiplex PCR; TCRdb stores in-frame clones only, minus some. Of approximately 190,000 clones in the sample, 88% were seen once. Sequencing used peripheral blood. The receptors were sampled from a man aged 40-50 years with active or convalescent COVID-19.

V is TRBV5-1 and J is TRBJ1-5; a weak D match, TRBD1 (5 bases). Trimming left V 4 bases short and J 9 bases short, with 20 bases between. The CDR3 is 15 amino acids. Germline V gene data show CDR1 as SGHRS and CDR2 as YFSETQ. CDR3 coding DNA: TGCGCCAGCAGCCTCCTCCCGGGGGTCAACGGGCCCCAGCATTTT. This translates into CASSLLPGVNGPQHF.

J is TRBJ2-1 and V is TRBV7-2; 13 nucleotides match TRBD2. Unmatched junction bases numbered 5, after V lost 5 bases and J lost 7 bases. CDR3 length: 15 residues. Looked up from germline, CDR1 is SGHTA and CDR2 is FQGNSA. The CDR3 DNA reads as TGTGCCAGCAGCCTACGACTAGCGGGAGGTAATGAGCAGTTCTTC. Protein product: CASSLRLAGGNEQFF.

This chain uses TRBV19 with TRBJ1-1, with unresolved D. Germline assignment: CDR1 LNHDA and CDR2 SQIVND (reference sequence). CDR3 length: 13 amino acids. Trimming took 0 bases from V and 7 from J, leaving 9 bases between them. CDR3 residues: CASSIDAGSEAFF. The CDR3 DNA is TGTGCCAGTAGTATAGATGCGGGGAGTGAAGCTTTCTTT.

The CDR3 nucleotides are TGTGCCATCAGTGAGGCAAGGTCGGGTTTGTCTAATGAAAAACTGTTTTTT. It specifies CAISEARSGLSNEKLFF. The V call is TRBV10-3, the J call TRBJ1-4; D ambiguous. Germline V gene lookup returns CDR1 ENHRY and CDR2 SYGVKD. V lost 2 bases and J lost 3, with 16 bases in between. The length of the CDR3 is 17 residues.

This rearrangement joins TRBV5-5 to TRBJ1-6, with D tentatively TRBD1 (5 bases). Trimming left V 4 bases short and J 5 bases short, with 19 bases between. Germline V CDR1 and CDR2: SGHKS, YYEKEE (reference sequence). This CDR3 has 17 residues. The CDR3 DNA is TGTGCCAGCAGCACCCAGACGGGGGATCACCATAATTCACCCCTCCACTTT. The encoded protein is CASSTQTGDHHNSPLHF.